Listed below are T cell receptor beta chains from one sample, sequenced in a study of human T cells and chemical hapten exposure. TCRdb called the RACE reads again in MiXCR, with one record for every CDR3 protein. In the table there are under 90,000 distinct CDR3 sequences, 7% to 9% of which are singletons. Sequenced sample: whole blood. These receptors were taken from a male donor in good health. Some clones in this sample may be carry-over from other donors' samples. Each CDR3 is given with its conserved first and last residue.

TRBJ2-2 | TRBV29-1 | CSAGSGSGELFF
TRBJ1-1 | TRBV2 | CASTTGGFTEAFF
TRBJ1-1 | TRBV5-1 | CASSGGTGVTEAFF
TRBJ2-3 | TRBV7-8 | CASSFLGLARTDTQYF
TRBJ2-5 | TRBV6-2/TRBV6-3 | CASSYAGRGQETQYF
TRBJ1-1 | TRBV5-1 | CASNPTGSMNTEAFF
TRBJ2-2 | TRBV7-9 | CASSFHELNTGELFF
TRBJ1-2 | TRBV12-3/TRBV12-4 | CASKLARETYGYTF
TRBJ2-7 | TRBV7-9 | CASSLTGVYEQYF
TRBJ2-7 | TRBV6-2/TRBV6-3 | CASSYQEGQGSHEQYF
TRBJ2-6 | TRBV12-3/TRBV12-4 | CASSGDRTSGANVLTF
TRBJ1-1 | TRBV3-1 | CASSPPYGRENTEAFF
TRBJ1-2 | TRBV27 | CASRQGALGYTF
TRBJ2-3 | TRBV6-5 | CASSPPGLATSTDTQYF
TRBJ2-1 | TRBV12-3/TRBV12-4 | CASSPRYNEQFF